A selection of T cell receptor beta chains follows, all from one sample in a study of response to subunit inactivated influenza vaccine. TCRdb reprocessed the RT-PCR reads via MiXCR and lists one record per CDR3 protein. In the table there are roughly 170,000 distinct CDR3 sequences, about 9% of which are singletons. Sequencing used non-naive T cells sorted from PBMCs, obtained on the day of vaccination. All receptors come from a man aged 45-65 years who received an inactivated influenza vaccine. CDR3s include the opening cysteine and the closing phenylalanine or tryptophan. The order of the fields is J gene, CDR3 length, V gene, D gene, clone size, CDR3 DNA, CDR3 protein. D genes are given only for firm matches. For some rows the clone size is stated as once, few or many, or as a class when expanded; others skip it.

J gene: TRBJ2-2; CDR3 length: 13; V gene: TRBV3-1; D gene: -; clone size: many; CDR3 DNA: TGTGCCAGCAGCCAAGGGGGCACCGGGGAGCTGTTTTTT; CDR3 protein: CASSQGGTGELFF
J gene: TRBJ2-4; CDR3 length: 14; V gene: TRBV7-2; D gene: -; clone size: many; CDR3 DNA: TGTGCCAGCGCCTCGGGACAACGCAAAAACATTCAGTACTTC; CDR3 protein: CASASGQRKNIQYF
J gene: TRBJ2-7; CDR3 length: 14; V gene: TRBV20-1; D gene: TRBD2; clone size: -; CDR3 DNA: TGCAGTGCTATCAAGCGGGGGGGCCTTGACGAGCAGTACTTC; CDR3 protein: CSAIKRGGLDEQYF
J gene: TRBJ2-7; CDR3 length: 15; V gene: TRBV20-1; D gene: TRBD1; clone size: few; CDR3 DNA: TGCAGTGCTAGAGATCCGGGACAGGGCGTCTACGAGCAGTACTTC; CDR3 protein: CSARDPGQGVYEQYF
J gene: TRBJ2-3; CDR3 length: 15; V gene: TRBV12-3/TRBV12-4; D gene: -; clone size: few; CDR3 DNA: TGTGCCAGCAGTCCCCGCAGTATATGCACAGATACGCAGTATTTT; CDR3 protein: CASSPRSICTDTQYF
J gene: TRBJ2-1; CDR3 length: 15; V gene: TRBV24-1; D gene: -; clone size: -; CDR3 DNA: TGTGCCACCAGTGATCCCGGGACTCCGTCTAATGAGCAGTTCTTC; CDR3 protein: CATSDPGTPSNEQFF
J gene: TRBJ2-1; CDR3 length: 15; V gene: TRBV4-3; D gene: TRBD1; clone size: -; CDR3 DNA: TGCGCCAGCAGCCACGAGGGACAGGGGTTCAATGAGCAGTTCTTC; CDR3 protein: CASSHEGQGFNEQFF
J gene: TRBJ2-7; CDR3 length: 16; V gene: TRBV27; D gene: TRBD2; clone size: few; CDR3 DNA: TGTGCCAGCAGTTTTTGGACTAGCGGAAACTCCTACGAGCAGTACTTC; CDR3 protein: CASSFWTSGNSYEQYF
J gene: TRBJ2-5; CDR3 length: 13; V gene: TRBV7-3; D gene: -; clone size: -; CDR3 DNA: TGTGCCAGCAGTCAGGGGAACCAAGAGACCCAGTACTTC; CDR3 protein: CASSQGNQETQYF
J gene: TRBJ1-5; CDR3 length: 15; V gene: TRBV12-3/TRBV12-4; D gene: TRBD1; clone size: many; CDR3 DNA: TGTGCCAGCAGCCCCCGTCAGGGGGCCGTGGGGCCCCAGCATTTT; CDR3 protein: CASSPRQGAVGPQHF
J gene: TRBJ2-1; CDR3 length: 16; V gene: TRBV4-1; D gene: -; clone size: -; CDR3 DNA: TGCGCCAGCAGCCGCGGGTCGGGGTCCTCCTACAATGAGCAGTTCTTC; CDR3 protein: CASSRGSGSSYNEQFF
J gene: TRBJ1-5; CDR3 length: 14; V gene: TRBV28; D gene: TRBD1; clone size: few; CDR3 DNA: TGTGCCAGCAAAACTCGACAGGGGGGAAGGCCCCAGCATTTT; CDR3 protein: CASKTRQGGRPQHF
J gene: TRBJ2-7; CDR3 length: 15; V gene: TRBV20-1; D gene: TRBD2; clone size: few; CDR3 DNA: TGCAGTGCTAGAGATGTGGTAGCGGGAGTAGACGAGCAGTACTTC; CDR3 protein: CSARDVVAGVDEQYF
J gene: TRBJ2-7; CDR3 length: 16; V gene: TRBV11-2; D gene: TRBD2; clone size: -; CDR3 DNA: TGTGCCAGCAGCTTAGGTTTGGGGACTAGTAAGTACGAGCAGTACTTC; CDR3 protein: CASSLGLGTSKYEQYF
J gene: TRBJ2-7; CDR3 length: 13; V gene: TRBV7-9; D gene: -; clone size: -; CDR3 DNA: TGTGCCAGCAGCTTTCCGGGAGCTGGGGAGCAGTACTTC; CDR3 protein: CASSFPGAGEQYF
J gene: TRBJ2-1; CDR3 length: 14; V gene: TRBV11-2; D gene: -; clone size: many; CDR3 DNA: TGTGCCAGCAGGCCCGGTTCCGGGGGCAATGAGCAGTTCTTC; CDR3 protein: CASRPGSGGNEQFF
J gene: TRBJ2-3; CDR3 length: 12; V gene: TRBV20-1; D gene: TRBD1; clone size: -; CDR3 DNA: TGCAGTGCGGAGGACAGGTCAGATACGCAGTATTTT; CDR3 protein: CSAEDRSDTQYF